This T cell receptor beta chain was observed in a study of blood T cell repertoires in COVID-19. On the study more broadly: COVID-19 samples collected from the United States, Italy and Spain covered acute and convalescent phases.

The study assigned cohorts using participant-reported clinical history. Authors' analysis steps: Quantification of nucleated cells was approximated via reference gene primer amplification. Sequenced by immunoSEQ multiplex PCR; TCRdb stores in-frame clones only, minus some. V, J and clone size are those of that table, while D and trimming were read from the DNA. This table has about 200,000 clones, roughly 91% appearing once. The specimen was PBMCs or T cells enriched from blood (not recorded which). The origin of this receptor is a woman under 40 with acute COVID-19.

The CDR3 DNA sequence: TGTGCCAGTAGTGACAGGGAGAACACTGAAGCTTTCTTT. Amino acids: CASSDRENTEAFF. This chain connects TRBV19 to TRBJ1-1, with 7 positions matching TRBD1. Germline loops: CDR1 LNHDA, CDR2 SQIVND (reference sequence). With V trimmed by 5 bases and J by 1 base, 1 base remained unmatched. The CDR3 has 13 amino acids.